The 24 T cell receptor beta chains presented below share a single source sample, sequenced in a study of blood T cells in healthy people across ages. The second PCR ran roughly 6 to 11 cycles with a sample-barcoded 5' primer and J-beta primers. One entry per CDR3 protein results from TCRdb running MiXCR on the 5' RACE reads. The table lists about 590,000 distinct CDR3 sequences, about 30% of them singletons, with 15% to 19% in the top ten. Source material: blood. Source of these receptors: a woman older than 75 in good health.

Note on this clonotype: This may be a read error: a much more frequent sequence differs by one nucleotide. The chain combines TRBV4-3 with TRBJ2-1, with D perhaps TRBD1 or TRBD2 (5 bases each). Per the germline V gene, CDR1 is LGHNA and CDR2 is YSLEER. The V end was cut by 7 bases, the J end by 13 bases, with 11 bases between. The CDR3 loop spans 10 amino acids. In nucleotides, the CDR3 is TGCGCCAGCATAGGGGAGACCCAGTTCTTC. Its protein is CASIGETQFF.

This clonotype was seen more than once but under ten times. The gene calls are TRBV30 and TRBJ2-2; D ambiguous. V gave up 3 bases and J gave up 5 bases, with 10 bases separating them. CDR1 and CDR2 from the germline V gene are GTSNPN and SVGIG (reference sequence). This CDR3 has 13 residues. The CDR3 DNA reads as TGTGCCTGGAGGGCTACTATGACCGGGGAGCTGTTTTTT. This gives the protein CAWRATMTGELFF.

The chain uses TRBV19 and TRBJ1-5; the match to TRBD1 covers 7 bases. This CDR3 comprises 16 residues. The ends lost 6 bases at V and 5 bases at J; junction bases unmatched: 13. Germline V gives CDR1 LNHDA, CDR2 SQIVND (reference sequence). The CDR3 nucleotides read TGTGCCAGTAGCCCCTACCAGACAGGGCTATATCAGCCCCAGCATTTT. Its translation is CASSPYQTGLYQPQHF.

This clonotype has a count of ten or more. The chain links TRBV14 to TRBJ1-1, with D unresolved. Germline V CDR1 and CDR2: SGHDN, FVKESK. Trimming cost V 2 bases and J 4 bases, with 8 bases left between them. There are 13 residues in the CDR3. The CDR3 DNA reads TGTGCCAGCAGCCAACAATGGGGCACTGAAGCTTTCTTT. Its protein product is CASSQQWGTEAFF. Full variable domain (remainder filled in from reference TRBV14 and TRBJ1-1): EAGVTQFPSHSVIEKGQTVTLRCDPISGHDNLYWYRRVMGKEIKFLLHFVKESKQDESGMPNNRFLAERTGGTYSTLKVQPAELEDSGVYFCASSQQWGTEAFFGQGTRLTVV.

This clonotype has a count of ten or more. The genes are TRBV2 and TRBJ1-5; perhaps TRBD1 as D (5 bases). The germline CDR1 and CDR2 sequences are SNHLY and FYNNEI. The germline V and J ends were trimmed by 4 bases and 6 bases, with 10 bases remaining between them. The CDR3 loop spans 13 amino acids. CDR3 sequence: CASSGGRAQPQHF. In nucleotides, the CDR3 is TGTGCCAGCAGTGGGGGCAGGGCTCAGCCCCAGCATTTT.

As DNA, the CDR3 is TGCAGTGCTGTACCGACGCCTCGGAACACTGAAGCTTTCTTT. It specifies CSAVPTPRNTEAFF. This chain joins TRBV20-1 and TRBJ1-1; D uncertain. V was trimmed by 5 bases and J by 1 base, leaving 14 bases between them. The length of the CDR3 is 14 residues. The germline V gene has CDR1 DFQATT and CDR2 SNEGSKA (reference sequence).

The sample holds many counts of this clonotype. The chain has TRBV6-2 or TRBV6-3 and TRBJ2-6, with D perhaps matching TRBD1 (6 bases). The germline gives CDR1 MNHEY, CDR2 SVGEGT. Trimming removed 7 bases at V and 1 base at J, with 11 bases between. CDR3 length equals 15 residues. CDR3 DNA: TGTGCCAGCACCCTGGACAGATCTGGGGCCAACGTCCTGACTTTC. It is translated as CASTLDRSGANVLTF.

This clonotype was recorded once. This chain connects TRBV28 to TRBJ1-1; weak D call: TRBD1 (6 bases). V lost 6 bases and J 9 bases, leaving 23 bases between the germline ends. The CDR3 consists of 15 residues. Germline CDR1 reads MDHEN; CDR2 reads SYDVKM. The CDR3 region has the DNA TGTGCCAGCAGCCCTCCCGGGTCCGGGGGCTCTCAAGCTTTCTTT. Translating gives CASSPPGSGGSQAFF.

This chain connects TRBV25-1 to TRBJ2-1, with D possibly called TRBD1 or TRBD2 (6 bases each). Trimming removed 0 bases at V and 14 bases at J, with 14 bases between. Germline V gene sequence: CDR1 MGHDK, CDR2 SYGVNS. The CDR3 is made up of 13 amino acids. CDR3 loop: CASSEYLGGGKFF. CDR3 sequence (DNA): TGTGCCAGCAGTGAATATCTGGGGGGCGGAAAGTTCTTC.

The gene calls are TRBV9 and TRBJ2-3; TRBD2 agrees at 7 bases. Unmatched junction bases numbered 4, after V lost 4 bases and J lost 2 bases. The CDR3 runs 14 residues. Germline V gene data show CDR1 as SGDLS and CDR2 as YYNGEE. CDR3 region: CASSMGGTTDTQYF. The CDR3 DNA is TGTGCCAGCAGCATGGGGGGGACCACAGATACGCAGTATTTT.

For this clonotype: A much larger clone lies one base from this, so it may be a read error. The chain links TRBV3-1 to TRBJ2-7; D may be TRBD2 (5 bases). The DNA matches TRBJ2-5 better at its end, which makes the J call doubtful. The germline CDR1 and CDR2 sequences are LGHDT and YNNKEL (reference sequence). The CDR3 spans 13 residues. The CDR3 coding sequence is TGTACCAGCAGCCAATCTAGAGGGCAGACCCAGTACTTC. Translated, it gives CTSSQSRGQTQYF.

This clonotype has a handful of counts. The chain has TRBV18 and TRBJ2-5, with D tentatively TRBD1 (6 bases). The CDR3 is 16 residues long. In germline, CDR1 is KGHSH, CDR2 LQKENI. Between the trimmed V and J ends, which lost 2 bases and 1 base, there was a span of 14 bases. The CDR3 reads CASSPGLRQVQETQYF. CDR3 bases: TGTGCCAGCTCACCAGGGCTGCGACAGGTCCAAGAGACCCAGTACTTC.

Remarks on this clonotype: This could be a read error, since a much larger clone is one nucleotide away. The chain uses TRBV5-5 and TRBJ2-3; the D is unclear. Trimming took 3 bases from V and 1 from J, leaving 9 bases between them. Germline V gives CDR1 SGHKS, CDR2 YYEKEE (reference sequence). This CDR3 spans 14 amino acids. The CDR3 here is CASSWVARTDTQYF. As DNA, the CDR3 is TGTGCCAGCAGCTGGGTCGCCCGCACAGATACGCAGTATTTT.

In its sample, this clonotype was seen many times. This may arise from a read error, as a much more abundant clone is one base away. The V gene is TRBV29-1, the J gene TRBJ1-4; TRBD1 aligns across 9 bases. There are 14 residues in the CDR3. Germline CDR1 is SQVTM and CDR2 is ANQGSEA. CDR3 in amino acids: CSVASTGGKEKRFF. The CDR3 region has the DNA TGCAGCGTTGCGTCGACAGGGGGAAAAGAAAAACGGTTTTTT.

The chain links TRBV6-1 to TRBJ1-5; no clear D. The length of the CDR3 is 13 residues. V shed 6 bases and J shed 5 bases, with 11 bases lying between them. The V gene's germline CDR1 is MNHNS and CDR2 SASEGT. The CDR3 protein is CASRTNNDQPQHF. CDR3 in DNA: TGTGCCAGCAGGACCAATAATGATCAGCCCCAGCATTTT.

In its sample, this clonotype was seen many times. V usage is TRBV20-1 and J usage is TRBJ2-1, with D hard to call. V was clipped by 5 bases and J by 7 bases, with 15 bases between them. The CDR3 runs to 13 residues. Germline V gene sequence: CDR1 DFQATT, CDR2 SNEGSKA (reference sequence). CDR3 loop: CSALGNYWNEQFF. CDR3 bases: TGCAGTGCTCTTGGGAATTATTGGAATGAGCAGTTCTTC.

Note on this clonotype: Since a much larger clone is just one base distant, this may be a read error. This chain joins TRBV7-2 and TRBJ2-6; D remains ambiguous. CDR1 SGHTA and CDR2 FQGNSA come from the germline V gene. This CDR3 is 14 amino acids long. Written as DNA, the CDR3 is TGTGCCAGCAGCTTGGGCGGATCTTCAGTCGTCCCGACTTTC. It codes for CASSLGGSSVVPTF. Full variable domain (remainder filled in from reference TRBV7-2 and TRBJ2-6): GAGVSQSPSNKVTEKGKDVELRCDPISGHTALYWYRQSLGQGLEFLIYFQGNSAPDKSGLPSDRFSAERTGGSVSTLTIQRTQQEDSAVYLCASSLGGSSVVPTFGAGSRLTVL.

This clonotype has a handful of counts. The chain recombines TRBV24-1 with TRBJ2-1; TRBD2 agrees at 7 bases. CDR3 length: 19 amino acids. Germline assignment: CDR1 KGHDR and CDR2 SFDVKD. The V segment lost 1 base and the J segment 3 bases; nucleotides outside the gene matches: 14. The CDR3 sequence: CATSDFGMGLADHYNEQFF. The CDR3 bases are TGTGCCACCAGTGATTTTGGTATGGGCCTAGCGGACCACTACAATGAGCAGTTCTTC.

This clonotype was recorded only once. A much larger clone lies one base from this, so it may be a read error. The V and J genes are TRBV10-3 and TRBJ1-2; 8 bases fit TRBD1. V dropped 4 bases and J dropped 4; count of bases not matched to a gene: 2. This CDR3 is 13 amino acids long. CDR1 and CDR2 from the germline V gene are ENHRY and SYGVKD. The CDR3 spells CAISAGGPYGYTF. The CDR3 DNA is TGTGCCATCAGTGCAGGGGGCCCCTATGGCTACACCTTC.

A remark on this clonotype: A much larger clone lies one base from this, so it may be a read error. The chain links TRBV7-8 to TRBJ2-6; D unresolved. V was trimmed by 3 bases and J by 3 bases, leaving 12 bases between them. The CDR3 spans 16 residues. Germline V CDR1 and CDR2: SGHVS, FQNEAQ. The CDR3 DNA reads as TGTGCCAGCAGCTTGGAGAGCTGGCGTGGGGCCAACGTCCTGACTTTC. Translated, it gives CASSLESWRGANVLTF. Drawing the rest from reference TRBV7-8 and TRBJ2-6, the complete variable domain is GAGVSQSPRYKVAKRGQDVALRCDPISGHVSLFWYQQALGQGPEFLTYFQNEAQLDKSGLPSDRFFAERPEGSVSTLKIQRTQQEDSAVYLCASSLESWRGANVLTFGAGSRLTVL.

This clonotype appeared a few times. The gene calls are TRBV13 and TRBJ2-2; perhaps TRBD2 as D (7 bases). The length of the CDR3 is 16 residues. Germline values: CDR1 PRHDT, CDR2 FYEKMQ (reference sequence). V was clipped by 5 bases and J by 6 bases, with 19 bases between them. CDR3 residues: CASSQGRGPRAGELFF. The CDR3 DNA reads as TGTGCCAGCAGCCAGGGGCGGGGGCCCCGGGCCGGGGAGCTGTTTTTT.

In regard to this clonotype: This may be a read error, as it is one base from a much larger clone. CDR3 loop: CANGDGSYEQYF. Here the CDR3 DNA reads TGTGCCAACGGTGACGGATCGTACGAGCAGTACTTC. The chain links TRBV6-1 to TRBJ2-7; no definite D call. Germline V gene lookup returns CDR1 MNHNS and CDR2 SASEGT. The V and J ends lost 10 bases and 4 bases respectively, with 14 bases between them. The length of the CDR3 is 12 residues.

A note on this clonotype: This may come from a read error, since a much larger clone is one base off. This rearrangement joins TRBV29-1 to TRBJ2-5; TRBD1 might be the D (6 bases). CDR1 and CDR2 (germline): SQVTM, ANQGSEA. There are 11 residues in the CDR3. Between the trimmed V and J ends, which lost 7 bases and 6 bases, there was a span of 12 bases. As DNA, the CDR3 is TGCAGCGGGCAGGGGCGGCAGACCCAGTACTTC. Its translation: CSGQGRQTQYF.

At least ten counts were recorded for this clonotype. V and J are TRBV27 and TRBJ1-2; 10 nucleotides align to TRBD1. CDR3 length: 14 residues. The germline gives CDR1 MNHEY, CDR2 SMNVEV (reference sequence). J gave up 8 bases and V 3 bases, and 6 bases lay outside the gene matches. The CDR3 region is CASSLTGGIKGYTF. The CDR3 DNA reads TGTGCCAGCAGTTTGACAGGGGGCATCAAAGGCTACACCTTC.